The text below deals with one T cell receptor beta chain. This CDR3 has 15 residues. With 5 bases removed from V and 1 base from J, the gap between germline ends came to 12 bases. Germline V gene data show CDR1 as LNHDA and CDR2 as SQIVND (reference sequence). Authors' analysis steps: Amplified reference gene primers provided the basis for estimating nucleated cell counts. Sequencing used immunoSEQ multiplex PCR; TCRdb keeps in-frame clones, though not all of them. The V and J calls and clone size were taken over from that table, and D and trimming were inferred from the DNA. This table has around 76,000 clones, approximately 90% appearing once. The sample is drawn from a study of blood T cell repertoires in COVID-19. On the study more broadly: Samples taken during acute and convalescent COVID-19 were collected in the United States, Italy and Spain. PBMCs, B-cell-depleted T cells, or T cells provided the cDNA or gDNA that made up the material.

The TCR sequence derives from a man between 60 and 70 years old with acute or convalescent COVID-19. The sequencing input was peripheral blood. This chain joins TRBV19 and TRBJ1-3; TRBD1 is a possible D gene (6 bases). CDR3 region: CASSSTGQSGNTIYF. The CDR3 DNA sequence: TGTGCCAGTAGTTCCACAGGGCAGTCTGGAAACACCATATATTTT. The full variable domain, rest sourced from reference TRBV19 and TRBJ1-3, is DGGITQSPKYLFRKEGQNVTLSCEQNLNHDAMYWYRQDPGQGLRLIYYSQIVNDFQKGDIAEGYSVSREKKESFPLTVTSAQKNPTAFYLCASSSTGQSGNTIYFGEGSWLTVV.